This TCR beta chain was recorded in a study of graft-versus-host responses after intestinal transplantation. Whole-study context: Recipients got multivisceral, liver-intestinal, or isolated intestinal transplants. Anti-thymocyte globulin was used for induction in all recipients, who then took tacrolimus and steroids for two to four years. The study's findings and limits: Levels of circulating GvH clones at their peak were associated with early post-transplant HvG declines.

Profiling relied on immunoSEQ multiplex PCR, and the TCRdb table lists in-frame clones only, not all of them. The table records about 16,000 clones, over 70% of them present only once. This CDR3 contains 14 residues. Trimming cost V 2 bases and J 2 bases, with 9 bases left between them. The germline gives CDR1 LNHDA, CDR2 SQIVND (reference sequence). As regards this clone: Its antigen is as yet unknown.

The rearrangement uses TRBV19 and TRBJ2-5; D remains unclear. The sequence came from a human patient who received an intestinal transplant, so some T cells may come from the graft donor. Sequenced material: PBMCs, taken 110 days after intestinal transplant. DNA for the CDR3: TGTGCCAGTAGTATACGCAGCATTCAAGAGACCCAGTACTTC. It translates to CASSIRSIQETQYF.